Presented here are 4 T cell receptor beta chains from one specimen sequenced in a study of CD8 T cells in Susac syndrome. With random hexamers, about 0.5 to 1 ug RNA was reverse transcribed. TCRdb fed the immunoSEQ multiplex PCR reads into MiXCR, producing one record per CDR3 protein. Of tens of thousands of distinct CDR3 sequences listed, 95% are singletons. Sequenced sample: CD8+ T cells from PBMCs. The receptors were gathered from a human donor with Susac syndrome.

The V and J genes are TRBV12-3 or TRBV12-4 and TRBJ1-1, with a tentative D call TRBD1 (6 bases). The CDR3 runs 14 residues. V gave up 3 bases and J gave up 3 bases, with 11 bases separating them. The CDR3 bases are TGTGCCAGCAGTTTTGGGGGGCGGTACACTGAAGCTTTCTTT. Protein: CASSFGGRYTEAFF.

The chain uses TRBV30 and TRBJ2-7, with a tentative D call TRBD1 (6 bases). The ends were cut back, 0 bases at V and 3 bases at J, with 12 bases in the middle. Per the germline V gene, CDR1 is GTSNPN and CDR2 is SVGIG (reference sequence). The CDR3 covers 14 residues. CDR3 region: CAWSVGRGYYEQYF. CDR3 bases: TGTGCCTGGAGTGTAGGCAGGGGTTACTACGAGCAGTACTTC.

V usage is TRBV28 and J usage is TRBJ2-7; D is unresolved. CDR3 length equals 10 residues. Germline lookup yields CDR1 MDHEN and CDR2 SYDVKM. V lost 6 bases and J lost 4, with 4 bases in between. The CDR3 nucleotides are TGTGCCAGCAGGGATTACGAGCAGTACTTC. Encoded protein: CASRDYEQYF.

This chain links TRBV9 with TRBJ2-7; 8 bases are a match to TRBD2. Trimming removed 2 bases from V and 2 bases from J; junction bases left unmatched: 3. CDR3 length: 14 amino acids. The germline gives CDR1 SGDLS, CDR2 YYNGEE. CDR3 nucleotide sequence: TGTGCCAGCAGCGTTGCGGGAGGCACCTACGAGCAGTACTTC. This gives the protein CASSVAGGTYEQYF. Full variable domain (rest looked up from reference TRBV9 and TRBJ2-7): DSGVTQTPKHLITATGQRVTLRCSPRSGDLSVYWYQQSLDQGLQFLIQYYNGEERAKGNILERFSAQQFPDLHSELNLSSLELGDSALYFCASSVAGGTYEQYFGPGTRLTVT.